A selection of T cell receptor beta chains follows, all from one sample in a study of T-cell memory formation after mild COVID-19. TCRdb recomputed calls from the 5' RACE reads with MiXCR, one row per CDR3 protein. The table shows under 40,000 distinct CDR3 sequences, with around 6.1% occurring only once. The sequencing input was PBMCs or a T cell subset sorted from them (not recorded which). The receptor set was obtained from an adult who had mild COVID-19 (a few samples of this study predate the infection). Cell type and time point are not known. Each CDR3 is given without its conserved first and last residue. Each record gives: CDR3 protein, V gene.

ASSLDAVYNEQF	TRBV11-3
ASSLVGRPEFDEQF	TRBV7-2
ATSTTGTAAYGYT	TRBV24-1
ATSWTGGYTEAF	TRBV24-1
ASSSGTGSLNYGYT	TRBV18
ASSLGGRADTQY	TRBV25-1
ASRLAGGKADTQY	TRBV7-2
ASSRGQQETQY	TRBV18
ASSQGYGIQY	TRBV3-1
ASSLGAGGRQNIQY	TRBV7-3
ASSVGTAGGDSPLH	TRBV9
ASSLAAATSTDTQY	TRBV5-1
DSSSDGFYGYT	TRBV5-1
ASSLVRRENEQF	TRBV7-8
ASSSQGSYNEQF	TRBV7-9
ASSSPGTGLGETQY	TRBV5-1
ASSLLMRDASSYEQY	TRBV7-8
ASSPDPGFQLH	TRBV12-3/TRBV12-4
SAGTEKNVQY	TRBV29-1
ASSFLGAGWEQY	TRBV5-1
AWSKGYEQF	TRBV30
AISGSSGRFPDEQF	TRBV10-3
ATSDPGLAGVGEQY	TRBV24-1
ASSTEVRPEGLF	TRBV5-6
ASSQGTSGSRYNEQF	TRBV4-3